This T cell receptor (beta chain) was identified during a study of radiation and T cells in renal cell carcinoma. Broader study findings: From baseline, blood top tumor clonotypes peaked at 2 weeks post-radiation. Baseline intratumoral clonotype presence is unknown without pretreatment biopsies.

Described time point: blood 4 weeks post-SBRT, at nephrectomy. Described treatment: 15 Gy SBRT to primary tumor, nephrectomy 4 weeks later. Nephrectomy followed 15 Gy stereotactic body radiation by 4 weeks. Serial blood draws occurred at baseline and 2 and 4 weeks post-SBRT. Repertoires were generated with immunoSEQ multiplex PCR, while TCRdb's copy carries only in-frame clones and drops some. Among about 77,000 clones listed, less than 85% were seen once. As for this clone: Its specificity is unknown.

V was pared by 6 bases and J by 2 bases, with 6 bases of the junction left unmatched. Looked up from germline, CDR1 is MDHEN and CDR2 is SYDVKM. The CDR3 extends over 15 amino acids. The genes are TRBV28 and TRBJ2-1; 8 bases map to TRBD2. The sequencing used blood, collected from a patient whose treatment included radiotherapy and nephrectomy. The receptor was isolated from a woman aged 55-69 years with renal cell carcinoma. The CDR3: CASRSAGGTYNEQFF. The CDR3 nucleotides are TGTGCCAGCAGGTCGGCGGGAGGTACCTACAATGAGCAGTTCTTC.